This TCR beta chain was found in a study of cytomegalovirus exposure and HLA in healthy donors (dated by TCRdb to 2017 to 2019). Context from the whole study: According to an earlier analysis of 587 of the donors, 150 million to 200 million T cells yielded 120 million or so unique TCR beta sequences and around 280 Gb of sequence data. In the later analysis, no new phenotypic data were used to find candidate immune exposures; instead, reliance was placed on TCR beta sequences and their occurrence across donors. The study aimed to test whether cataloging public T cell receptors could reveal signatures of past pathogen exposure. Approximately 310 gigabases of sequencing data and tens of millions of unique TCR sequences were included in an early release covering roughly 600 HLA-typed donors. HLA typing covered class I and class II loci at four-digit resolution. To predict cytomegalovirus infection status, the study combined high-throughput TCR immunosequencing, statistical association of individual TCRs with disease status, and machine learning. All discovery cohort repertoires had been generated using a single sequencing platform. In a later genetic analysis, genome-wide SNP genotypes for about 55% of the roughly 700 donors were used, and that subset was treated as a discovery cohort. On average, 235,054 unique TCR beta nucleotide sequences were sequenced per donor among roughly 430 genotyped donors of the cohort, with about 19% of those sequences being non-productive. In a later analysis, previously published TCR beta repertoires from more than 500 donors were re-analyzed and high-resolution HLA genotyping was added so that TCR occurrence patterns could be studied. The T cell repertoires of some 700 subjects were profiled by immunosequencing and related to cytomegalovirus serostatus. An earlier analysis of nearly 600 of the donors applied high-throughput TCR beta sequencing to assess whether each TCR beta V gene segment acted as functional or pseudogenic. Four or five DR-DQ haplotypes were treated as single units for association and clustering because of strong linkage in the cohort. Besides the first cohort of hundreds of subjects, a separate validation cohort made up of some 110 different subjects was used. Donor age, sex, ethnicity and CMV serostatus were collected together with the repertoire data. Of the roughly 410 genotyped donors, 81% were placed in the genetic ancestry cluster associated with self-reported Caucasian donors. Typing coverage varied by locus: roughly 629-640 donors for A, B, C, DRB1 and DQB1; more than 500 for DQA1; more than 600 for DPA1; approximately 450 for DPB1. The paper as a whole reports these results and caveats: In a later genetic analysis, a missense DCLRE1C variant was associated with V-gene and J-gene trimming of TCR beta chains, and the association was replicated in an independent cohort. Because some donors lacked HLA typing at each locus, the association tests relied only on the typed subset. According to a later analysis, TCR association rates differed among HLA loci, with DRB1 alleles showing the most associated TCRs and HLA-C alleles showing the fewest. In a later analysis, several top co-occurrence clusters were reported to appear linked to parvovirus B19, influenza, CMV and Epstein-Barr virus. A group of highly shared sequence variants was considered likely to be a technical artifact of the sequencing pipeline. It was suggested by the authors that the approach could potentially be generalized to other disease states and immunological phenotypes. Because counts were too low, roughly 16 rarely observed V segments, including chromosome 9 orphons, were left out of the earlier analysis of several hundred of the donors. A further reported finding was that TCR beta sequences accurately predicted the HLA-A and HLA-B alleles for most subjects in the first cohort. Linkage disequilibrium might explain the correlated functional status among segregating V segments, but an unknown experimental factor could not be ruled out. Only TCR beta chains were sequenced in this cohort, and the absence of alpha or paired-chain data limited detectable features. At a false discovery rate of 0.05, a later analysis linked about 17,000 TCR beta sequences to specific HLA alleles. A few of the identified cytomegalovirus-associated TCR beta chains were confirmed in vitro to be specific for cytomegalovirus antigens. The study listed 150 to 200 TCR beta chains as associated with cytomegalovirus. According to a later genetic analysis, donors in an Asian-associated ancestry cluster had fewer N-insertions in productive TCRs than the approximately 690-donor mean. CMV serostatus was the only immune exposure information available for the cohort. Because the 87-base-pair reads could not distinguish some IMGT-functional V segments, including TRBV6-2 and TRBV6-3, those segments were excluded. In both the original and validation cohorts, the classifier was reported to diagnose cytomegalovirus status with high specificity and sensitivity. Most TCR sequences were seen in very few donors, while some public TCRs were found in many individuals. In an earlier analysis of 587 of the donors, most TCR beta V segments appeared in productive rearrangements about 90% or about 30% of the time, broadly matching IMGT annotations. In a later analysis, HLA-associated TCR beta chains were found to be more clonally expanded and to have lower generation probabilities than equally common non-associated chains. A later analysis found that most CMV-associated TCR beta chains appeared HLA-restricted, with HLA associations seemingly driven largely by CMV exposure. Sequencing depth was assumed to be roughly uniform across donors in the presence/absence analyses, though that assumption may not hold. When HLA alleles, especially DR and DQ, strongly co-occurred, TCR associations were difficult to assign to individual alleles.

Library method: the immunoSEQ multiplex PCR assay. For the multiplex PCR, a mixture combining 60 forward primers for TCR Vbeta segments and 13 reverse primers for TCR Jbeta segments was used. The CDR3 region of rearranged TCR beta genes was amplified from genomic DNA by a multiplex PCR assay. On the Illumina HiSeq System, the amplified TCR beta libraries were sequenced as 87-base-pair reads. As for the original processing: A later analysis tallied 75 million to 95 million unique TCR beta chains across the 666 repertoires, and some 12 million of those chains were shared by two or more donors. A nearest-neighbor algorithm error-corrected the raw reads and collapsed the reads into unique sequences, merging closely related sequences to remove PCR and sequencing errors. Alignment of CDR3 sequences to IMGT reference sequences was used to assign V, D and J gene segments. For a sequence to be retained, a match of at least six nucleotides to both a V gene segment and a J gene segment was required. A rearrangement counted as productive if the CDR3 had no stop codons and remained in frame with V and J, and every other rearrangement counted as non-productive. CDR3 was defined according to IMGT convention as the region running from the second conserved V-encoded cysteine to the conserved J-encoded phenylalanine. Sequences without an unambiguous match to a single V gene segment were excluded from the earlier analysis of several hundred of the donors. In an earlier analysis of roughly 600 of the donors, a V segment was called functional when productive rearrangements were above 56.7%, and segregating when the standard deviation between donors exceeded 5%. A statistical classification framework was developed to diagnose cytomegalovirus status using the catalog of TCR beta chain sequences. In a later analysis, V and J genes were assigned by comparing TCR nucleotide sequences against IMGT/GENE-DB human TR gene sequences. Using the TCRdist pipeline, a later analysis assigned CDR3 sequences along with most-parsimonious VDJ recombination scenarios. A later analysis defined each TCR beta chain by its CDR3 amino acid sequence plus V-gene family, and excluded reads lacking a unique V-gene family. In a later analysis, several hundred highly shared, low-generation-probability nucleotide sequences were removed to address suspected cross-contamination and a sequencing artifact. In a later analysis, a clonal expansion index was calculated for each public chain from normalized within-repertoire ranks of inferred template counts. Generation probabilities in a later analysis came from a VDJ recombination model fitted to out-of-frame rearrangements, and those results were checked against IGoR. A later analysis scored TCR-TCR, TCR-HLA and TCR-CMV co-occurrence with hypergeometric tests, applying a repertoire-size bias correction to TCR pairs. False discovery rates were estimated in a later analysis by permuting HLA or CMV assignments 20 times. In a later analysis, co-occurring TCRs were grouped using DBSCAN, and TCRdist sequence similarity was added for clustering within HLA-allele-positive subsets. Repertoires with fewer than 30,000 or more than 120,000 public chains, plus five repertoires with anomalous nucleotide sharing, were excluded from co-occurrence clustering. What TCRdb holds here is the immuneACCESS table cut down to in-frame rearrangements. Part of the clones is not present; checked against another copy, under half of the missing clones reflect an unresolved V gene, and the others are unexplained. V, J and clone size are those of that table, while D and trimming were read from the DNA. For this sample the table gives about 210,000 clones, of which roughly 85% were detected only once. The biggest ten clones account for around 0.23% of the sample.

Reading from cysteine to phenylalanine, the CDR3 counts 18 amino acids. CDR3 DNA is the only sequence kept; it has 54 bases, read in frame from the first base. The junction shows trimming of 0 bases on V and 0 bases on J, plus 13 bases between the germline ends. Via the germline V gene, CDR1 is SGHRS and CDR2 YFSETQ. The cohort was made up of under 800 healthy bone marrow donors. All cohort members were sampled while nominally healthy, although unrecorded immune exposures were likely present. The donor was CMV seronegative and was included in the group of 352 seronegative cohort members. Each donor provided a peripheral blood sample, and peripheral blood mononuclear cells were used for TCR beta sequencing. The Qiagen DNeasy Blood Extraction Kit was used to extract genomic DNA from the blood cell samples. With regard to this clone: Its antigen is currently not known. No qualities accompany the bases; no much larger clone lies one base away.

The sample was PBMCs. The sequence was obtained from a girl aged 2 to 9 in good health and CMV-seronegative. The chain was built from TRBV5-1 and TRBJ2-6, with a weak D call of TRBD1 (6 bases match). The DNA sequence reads TGCGCCAGCAGCTTGGGCCAGGGGCTCATCTCTGGGGCCAACGTCCTGACTTTC. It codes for CASSLGQGLISGANVLTF.